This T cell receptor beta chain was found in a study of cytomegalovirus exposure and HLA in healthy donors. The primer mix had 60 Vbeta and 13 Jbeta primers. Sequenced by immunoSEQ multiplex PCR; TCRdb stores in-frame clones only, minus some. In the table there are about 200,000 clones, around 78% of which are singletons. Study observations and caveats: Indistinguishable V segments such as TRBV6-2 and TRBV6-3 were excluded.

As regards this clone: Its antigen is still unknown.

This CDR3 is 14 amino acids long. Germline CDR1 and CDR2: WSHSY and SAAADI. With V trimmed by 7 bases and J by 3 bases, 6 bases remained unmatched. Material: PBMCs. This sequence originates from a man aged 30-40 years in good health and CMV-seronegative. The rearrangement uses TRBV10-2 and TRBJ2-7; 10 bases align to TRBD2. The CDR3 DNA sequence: TGCGCCAGCATCCCTAGCGGGAGATACTACGAGCAGTACTTC. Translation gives CASIPSGRYYEQYF.